Listed below are T cell receptor beta chains from one sample, sequenced in a study of blood T cells in healthy people across ages. TCRdb re-called the 5' RACE reads with MiXCR, one entry per CDR3 protein. The sample includes roughly 830,000 distinct CDR3 sequences, approximately 67% of them seen just once. The sample was blood. These receptor sequences come from a man between 25 and 39 years old in good health. Both conserved end residues are part of each CDR3. The D gene is left open where the match is weak. Rows may omit the clone size; those that give it use once, few, many or a size class.

TRBV5-1	TRBD2	TRBJ2-3	.	CASSLYPSGGQPDTQYF	TGCGCCAGCAGCTTGTATCCTAGCGGGGGGCAGCCAGATACGCAGTATTTT
TRBV5-1	.	TRBJ2-5	.	CASSLGQGSVETQYF	TGCGCCAGCAGCTTGGGGCAGGGGTCCGTGGAGACCCAGTACTTC
TRBV3-1	.	TRBJ1-2	.	CASSQSIGGYGYTF	TGTGCCAGCAGCCAATCGATAGGGGGCTATGGCTACACCTTC
TRBV20-1	.	TRBJ2-5	few	CSGADLGAGETQYF	TGCAGCGGGGCGGACCTCGGCGCAGGAGAGACCCAGTACTTC
TRBV2	.	TRBJ2-1	once	CASNPSPVYEQFF	TGTGCCAGCAACCCGAGTCCCGTCTACGAGCAGTTCTTC
TRBV20-1	TRBD1	TRBJ1-5	.	CSATRETGASNQPQHF	TGCAGTGCTACCCGAGAGACAGGGGCAAGCAATCAGCCCCAGCATTTT
TRBV12-3/TRBV12-4	TRBD1	TRBJ2-3	.	CASSLNTGGTDTQYF	TGTGCCAGCAGTTTGAATACAGGGGGCACGGATACGCAGTATTTT
TRBV20-1	.	TRBJ1-6	.	CSALGQKGGSPLHF	TGCAGTGCCCTGGGACAAAAAGGGGGATCACCCCTCCACTTT
TRBV7-9	.	TRBJ1-6	.	CASSFESNSPLHF	TGTGCCAGCAGCTTTGAGAGCAATTCACCCCTCCACTTT
TRBV4-3	TRBD1	TRBJ2-3	few	CASSYRDRGPKSTDTQYF	TGCGCCAGCAGTTACCGGGACAGGGGACCCAAGAGCACAGATACGCAGTATTTT
TRBV10-3	.	TRBJ2-3	.	CAARRGSKDTQYF	TGTGCCGCCCGCAGGGGTTCAAAAGATACGCAGTATTTT
TRBV5-6	.	TRBJ1-6	.	CASSVSSYNSPPHF	TGTGCCAGCAGCGTCAGCTCCTATAATTCACCCCCCCACTTT
TRBV5-1	.	TRBJ1-1	.	CASSLRPGTEAFF	TGCGCCAGCAGCTTGAGGCCGGGCACTGAAGCTTTCTTT